The subject of this entry is one T cell receptor (beta chain). As yet, its antigen is unknown. The sample carries other DNA sequences with the same CDR3. This sample was included in a study of shared clonotypes between healthy human individuals. Study findings and constraints: With a handful of donors compared, 5% to 5.5% of naive CD4 clonotypes were shared.

TCRdb's table, derived via immunoSEQ multiplex PCR, lists solely in-frame clones and lacks some. The data show some 1,400,000 clones, more than 95% seen once. Germline loops: CDR1 MGHDK, CDR2 SYGVNS. Deletions cut 3 bases from V and 1 base from J, with 7 bases between. The length of the CDR3 is 14 residues. This TCR came from a man aged 25 to 45 in good health. The V gene is TRBV25-1, the J gene TRBJ2-1, with D unresolved. The sample comprised naive CD4+ T cells sorted from blood. Subset reported: CD45RA+ positively selected. The CDR3 coding sequence is TGTGCCAGCAGTGACCCCGGATCCTACAATGAGCAGTTCTTC. It codes for CASSDPGSYNEQFF.